This T cell receptor (beta chain) was sequenced during a study of T-cell reconstitution after alpha-beta-depleted transplantation in children. Study results and limitations: At the one-year point after transplant, T-cell counts and TCRbeta diversity were found to come mostly from T cells that had been newly produced. After transplant, high TCRbeta diversity at day 60 in some patients arose from surviving recipient T cells and thymic progenitors.

A TCRbeta library incorporating unique molecular identifiers was prepared. TCRdb recomputed calls from the PCR reads with MiXCR, one row per CDR3 protein. The table includes roughly 250,000 distinct CDR3 sequences, roughly 8% detected once. This clonotype was seen at least ten times. Antigen: not known. CDR1 and CDR2 from the germline V gene are LNHNV and YYDKDF (reference sequence). There are 17 residues in the CDR3. After removal of 1 base from V and 3 bases from J, the junction contained 8 bases not matched to a gene. The origin of this receptor is a male patient between 10 and 17 years old who had a stem cell transplant for acute lymphoblastic leukemia, so the T cells may come from the graft donor. The J gene is TRBJ2-1, the V gene TRBV15, with 8 bases fitting TRBD1. The specimen was PBMCs, mostly from graft donor cells, collected 180 days after TCRalphabeta/CD19-depleted stem cell transplant. Written as DNA, the CDR3 is TGTGCCACCAGCAGAGGCCCTGGCAGGGGGCTCTACAATGAGCAGTTCTTC. This codes for CATSRGPGRGLYNEQFF.